The 20 T cell receptor beta chains presented below share a single source sample, sequenced in a study of human T cells and chemical hapten exposure. TCRdb re-derived calls from the 5' RACE reads in MiXCR, one entry per CDR3 protein. The data show about 81,000 distinct CDR3 sequences, with roughly 7.7% seen just once and under 2.5% held by the top ten. Blood, whole and unfractionated, served as the source for total RNA extraction. The receptors here all came from a male donor in good health.

This clonotype was counted between two and nine times. The chain uses TRBV29-1 and TRBJ2-7, with D perhaps matching TRBD2 (6 bases). CDR3 length: 12 residues. Germline V gene sequence: CDR1 SQVTM, CDR2 ANQGSEA. V was clipped by 6 bases and J by 3 bases, with 12 bases between them. This CDR3 reads CSVVLAGYEQYF. CDR3 in DNA: TGCAGCGTAGTACTAGCAGGCTACGAGCAGTACTTC.

With respect to this clonotype: A much larger clone lies a single base off, so this may be a read error. The chain has TRBV5-5 and TRBJ2-3, with D possibly TRBD2 on 5 matching bases. The CDR3 loop spans 13 amino acids. V lost 0 bases, J lost 8 bases, and 10 bases lay in between. Germline CDR1 SGHKS, CDR2 YYEKEE (reference sequence). The CDR3 region is CASSLGSAGTQYF. CDR3 sequence (DNA): TGTGCCAGCAGCTTGGGTAGCGCAGGTACGCAGTATTTT.

The chain uses TRBV6-1 and TRBJ2-7; TRBD2 is a possible D gene (5 bases). Trimming pared 1 base from V and 5 bases from J, leaving 9 bases between. Germline-derived CDR1 and CDR2 are MNHNS and SASEGT. The CDR3 sequence is 13 residues long. The CDR3 protein is CASSEVARDEQYF. DNA of the CDR3: TGTGCCAGCAGTGAAGTGGCGCGGGACGAGCAGTACTTC.

This clonotype was seen only a few times. V is TRBV2 and J is TRBJ1-6, with a weak D call TRBD1 (6 bases). The CDR3 loop spans 14 amino acids. With 6 bases removed from V and 7 bases from J, the gap between germline ends came to 13 bases. CDR1 is SNHLY and CDR2 is FYNNEI in the germline V gene. CDR3 sequence: CASRGDTTNSPLHF. CDR3 in DNA: TGTGCCAGCAGAGGGGACACCACCAATTCACCCCTCCACTTT.

In its sample, this clonotype was seen a few times. This sequence joins TRBV6-5 and TRBJ2-7, with 11 bases lining up with TRBD2. V gave up 6 bases and J gave up 4 bases; unmatched junction bases: 8. The germline V gene has CDR1 MNHEY and CDR2 SVGAGI. The CDR3 length is 15 residues. The CDR3: CASSIRWTSGYEQYF. CDR3 nucleotide sequence: TGTGCCAGCAGCATAAGGTGGACTAGCGGGTACGAGCAGTACTTC.

This clonotype was seen ten or more times. The V call is TRBV5-6, the J call TRBJ2-5, with D possibly called TRBD1 or TRBD2 (5 bases each). The CDR3 contains 15 residues. From germline, CDR1 is SGHDT and CDR2 YYEEEE. The V end was cut by 5 bases, the J end by 2 bases, with 16 bases between. The CDR3 protein is CASRSWRGVQETQYF. CDR3 coding DNA: TGTGCCAGCAGATCTTGGAGAGGGGTTCAAGAGACCCAGTACTTC.

This clonotype was observed at least ten times. The rearrangement joins TRBV12-3 or TRBV12-4 to TRBJ2-5, with 11 bases aligning to TRBD1. This CDR3 spans 14 amino acids. The V segment lost 6 bases and the J segment 3 bases; nucleotides outside the gene matches: 3. The CDR3 reads CASSRDRGEETQYF. The CDR3 coding sequence is TGTGCCAGCAGCCGGGACAGGGGGGAAGAGACCCAGTACTTC.

Many counts were recorded for this clonotype. The rearrangement links TRBV28 to TRBJ1-1; the D is unclear. Deletions cut 2 bases from V and 2 bases from J, with 9 bases between. The germline V gene has CDR1 MDHEN and CDR2 SYDVKM. This CDR3 contains 14 residues. This CDR3 reads CASSLGPVNTEAFF. CDR3 DNA sequence: TGTGCCAGCAGTTTAGGGCCAGTAAACACTGAAGCTTTCTTT. Using reference TRBV28 and TRBJ1-1 for the parts outside the CDR3, the full variable domain is DVKVTQSSRYLVKRTGEKVFLECVQDMDHENMFWYRQDPGLGLRLIYFSYDVKMKEKGDIPEGYSVSREKKERFSLILESASTNQTSMYLCASSLGPVNTEAFFGQGTRLTVV.

This clonotype was counted a few times. The chain carries TRBV29-1 and TRBJ2-6, with D possibly being TRBD2 (6 bases). Germline-derived CDR1 and CDR2 are SQVTM and ANQGSEA. V was cut by 6 bases and J by 2 bases, with 11 bases left in between. This CDR3 is built from 14 residues. The CDR3 spells CSVSREAGANVLTF. The CDR3 bases are TGCAGCGTATCCAGGGAGGCTGGGGCCAACGTCCTGACTTTC.

This clonotype was recorded many times. The chain joins TRBV27 to TRBJ2-6; TRBD1 might be the D (6 bases). The CDR3 runs 18 residues. Germline assignment: CDR1 MNHEY and CDR2 SMNVEV (reference sequence). V lost 2 bases and J lost 0, with 14 bases in between. The CDR3 spells CASSLVGTRSSGANVLTF. Here the CDR3 DNA reads TGTGCCAGCAGTTTAGTGGGGACACGGAGCTCTGGGGCCAACGTCCTGACTTTC.

The chain is built from TRBV3-1 and TRBJ1-5; unclear D gene. This CDR3 is 13 amino acids long. The germline V gene encodes CDR1 LGHDT and CDR2 YNNKEL (reference sequence). V lost 4 bases and J 2 bases, leaving 6 bases between the germline ends. This chain's CDR3 is CASSRAGNQPQHF. The DNA for the CDR3 is TGTGCCAGCAGCCGAGCGGGCAATCAGCCCCAGCATTTT.

This clonotype was seen a single time. The V gene is TRBV5-4, the J gene TRBJ2-3; D might be TRBD1 (6 bases). V was shortened by 1 base and J by 2 bases, with 14 bases between the two germline ends. Looked up from germline, CDR1 is SGHNT and CDR2 is YYREEE (reference sequence). This CDR3 spans 16 amino acids. The CDR3 reads CASSLLDQGLTDTQYF. DNA for the CDR3: TGTGCCAGCAGCTTGTTAGATCAGGGGCTCACAGATACGCAGTATTTT.

A few counts support this clonotype. J is TRBJ1-1 and V is TRBV5-1; 8 nucleotides match TRBD1. The V segment lost 2 bases and the J segment 2 bases; nucleotides outside the gene matches: 11. CDR3 length: 17 residues. Germline loops: CDR1 SGHRS, CDR2 YFSETQ. DNA for the CDR3: TGCGCCAGCAGCTTAAGCGGACAGGGTCGGTTTAACACTGAAGCTTTCTTT. Translated: CASSLSGQGRFNTEAFF.

This clonotype appeared a few times. The chain couples TRBV12-3 or TRBV12-4 to TRBJ1-1; 8 positions agree with TRBD1. V trimming: 6 bases; J trimming: 6 bases; junction bases outside the gene matches: 3. CDR3 length: 12 amino acids. The CDR3 spells CASSQGAPEAFF. The CDR3 nucleotides are TGTGCCAGCAGCCAGGGGGCTCCTGAAGCTTTCTTT.

This chain joins TRBV6-6 and TRBJ2-3; unclear D gene. Germline assignment: CDR1 MNHNY and CDR2 SVGAGI (reference sequence). Trimming took off 0 bases at V and 0 bases at J, with 4 bases between the two ends. The CDR3 has 14 amino acids. The CDR3, as DNA: TGTGCCAGCAGTTACTCGATTAGCACAGATACGCAGTATTTT. This codes for CASSYSISTDTQYF.

At least ten counts were recorded for this clonotype. V gene TRBV5-1 combines with J gene TRBJ2-6; the D is unclear. The CDR3 is 16 residues long. Trimming shortened V by 0 bases and J by 0 bases, and 7 bases separated the two germline ends. In germline, CDR1 is SGHRS, CDR2 YFSETQ. CDR3 region: CASSLEQISGANVLTF. As DNA, the CDR3 is TGCGCCAGCAGCTTGGAACAGATCTCTGGGGCCAACGTCCTGACTTTC.

The chain links TRBV11-2 to TRBJ1-2, with no clear D. The germline V gene has CDR1 SGHAT and CDR2 FQNNGV. V lost 3 bases and J 8 bases, leaving 13 bases between the germline ends. The CDR3 is 13 residues long. CDR3 bases: TGTGCCAGCAGCTTGTCGGTGGACGGCGGCTACACCTTC. This encodes CASSLSVDGGYTF.

There are a few counts of this clonotype. The J gene is TRBJ2-1, the V gene TRBV29-1; the match to TRBD2 covers 8 bases. The CDR3 is made up of 15 amino acids. V lost 6 bases to trimming and J lost 4 bases; unmatched junction nucleotides: 11. Germline CDR1 SQVTM, CDR2 ANQGSEA. The CDR3 loop is CSVTDGGRQYNEQFF. DNA of the CDR3: TGCAGCGTGACCGATGGCGGGAGGCAGTACAATGAGCAGTTCTTC.

The chain joins TRBV6-5 to TRBJ1-1; D is perhaps TRBD1 (5 bases). The V gene's germline CDR1 is MNHEY and CDR2 SVGAGI. Trimming took 0 bases from V and 4 from J, leaving 15 bases between them. The CDR3 has 16 amino acids. In DNA, the CDR3 is TGTGCCAGCAGTTACTCGTACTTGGGGCAGGGCACTGAAGCTTTCTTT. Its translation: CASSYSYLGQGTEAFF.

To note about this clonotype: The junction differs from germline at one of its ends, possibly a read error. J is TRBJ1-6 and V is TRBV20-1; no clear D. CDR3 size: 16 residues. Germline-derived CDR1 and CDR2 are DFQATT and SNEGSKA (reference sequence). The chain's CDR3 is CSARDGLVEYSSPLHF. In nucleotides, the CDR3 is TGCAGTGCTAGAGACGGCCTGGTGGAATATAGTTCACCCCTCCACTTT.